This TCR beta chain was sequenced in a study of regulatory T cells in long-lasting Graves disease. Study as a whole: Graves' cases, newly diagnosed, had used antithyroid drugs under 3 months. Study-wide results and limits: Favored gene segments in persistent disease were TRBV28, TRBJ1-2 and TRBJ2-5. Having only a small sample size may have limited accuracy.

Time point: newly diagnosed GD, antithyroid drugs for less than 3 months. Making the TCR library involved RNA that had been extracted from PBMCs. Criteria from the American Thyroid Association guidelines were applied to diagnose Graves' disease. A word on this clonotype: The antigen is not known.

Building the TCR beta libraries relied on iRepertoire HTBI primers, and CDR3 regions underwent Arm-PCR. TCRdb itself ran the multiplex PCR reads through MiXCR, one entry per CDR3 protein. The table lists 400,000 to 450,000 distinct CDR3 sequences, about 15% of them singletons. The V and J ends lost 2 bases and 2 bases, in that order; junction bases with no gene match: 11. Germline V gene sequence: CDR1 SGDLS, CDR2 YYNGEE. This CDR3 has 18 amino acids. These data also formed part of another study, on T cells in Graves' hyperthyroidism and ophthalmopathy.

This chain links TRBV9 with TRBJ2-3, with 10 bases matching TRBD2. Sample: peripheral blood mononuclear cells (PBMCs), taken at new diagnosis, from a patient treated with antithyroid drugs. This receptor was identified in a woman in her 30s with Graves disease. Written as DNA, the CDR3 is TGTGCCAGCAGCGTGGATCCTGCAGGGACTAGCGACACAGATACGCAGTATTTT. The encoded protein is CASSVDPAGTSDTDTQYF.